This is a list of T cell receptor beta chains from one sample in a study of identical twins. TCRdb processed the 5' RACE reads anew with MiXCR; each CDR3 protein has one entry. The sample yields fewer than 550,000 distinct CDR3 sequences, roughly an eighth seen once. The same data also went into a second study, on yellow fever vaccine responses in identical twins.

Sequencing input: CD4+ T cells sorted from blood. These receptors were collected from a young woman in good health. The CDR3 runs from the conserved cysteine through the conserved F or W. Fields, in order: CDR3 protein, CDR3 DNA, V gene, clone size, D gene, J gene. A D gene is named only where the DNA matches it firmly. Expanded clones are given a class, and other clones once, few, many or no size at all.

cdr3_aa: CAWSVGLDTGELFF
cdr3_nt: TGTGCCTGGAGTGTTGGACTTGACACCGGGGAGCTGTTTTTT
v_call: TRBV30
clone_size: few
d_call: NA
j_call: TRBJ2-2

cdr3_aa: CASSALGTSYGYTF
cdr3_nt: TGTGCCAGCAGCGCTCTAGGGACCTCGTATGGCTACACCTTC
v_call: TRBV7-9
clone_size: many
d_call: NA
j_call: TRBJ1-2

cdr3_aa: CAISELGQGTYEQYF
cdr3_nt: TGTGCCATCAGTGAACTCGGACAGGGCACCTACGAGCAGTACTTC
v_call: TRBV10-3
clone_size: few
d_call: TRBD1
j_call: TRBJ2-7

cdr3_aa: CASSEFGRQAFF
cdr3_nt: TGTGCCAGCAGTGAATTCGGCCGACAAGCTTTCTTT
v_call: TRBV6-1
clone_size: few
d_call: NA
j_call: TRBJ1-1

cdr3_aa: CASSLTGGGDTQYF
cdr3_nt: TGTGCCAGCAGCTTGACTGGGGGCGGAGATACGCAGTATTTT
v_call: TRBV5-4
clone_size: few
d_call: NA
j_call: TRBJ2-3

cdr3_aa: CAISLVRGVNTEAFF
cdr3_nt: TGTGCCATCAGCCTCGTAAGGGGGGTGAACACTGAAGCTTTCTTT
v_call: TRBV10-3
clone_size: few
d_call: NA
j_call: TRBJ1-1

cdr3_aa: CASTQGVAGNNEQFF
cdr3_nt: TGTGCCAGCACCCAGGGAGTAGCGGGAAACAATGAGCAGTTCTTC
v_call: TRBV3-1
clone_size: few
d_call: TRBD2
j_call: TRBJ2-1

cdr3_aa: CASSPGTGVATGELFF
cdr3_nt: TGTGCCAGCAGCCCCGGGACAGGGGTTGCCACCGGGGAGCTGTTTTTT
v_call: TRBV6-1
clone_size: few
d_call: TRBD1
j_call: TRBJ2-2

cdr3_aa: CASSEAGNNEQFF
cdr3_nt: TGTGCCAGCAGTGAGGCCGGCAACAATGAGCAGTTCTTC
v_call: TRBV2
clone_size: many
d_call: NA
j_call: TRBJ2-1

cdr3_aa: CASSTIGELKHEQFF
cdr3_nt: TGTGCCAGCAGTACCATTGGAGAATTAAAACATGAGCAGTTCTTC
v_call: TRBV11-2
clone_size: few
d_call: NA
j_call: TRBJ2-1

cdr3_aa: CASSQRLGGSYNEQFF
cdr3_nt: TGTGCCAGCAGCCAACGACTGGGGGGTTCCTACAATGAGCAGTTCTTC
v_call: TRBV7-3
clone_size: NA
d_call: NA
j_call: TRBJ2-1

cdr3_aa: CSAWTSGEETQYF
cdr3_nt: TGCAGTGCATGGACTAGCGGGGAGGAGACCCAGTACTTC
v_call: TRBV20-1
clone_size: NA
d_call: TRBD2
j_call: TRBJ2-5

cdr3_aa: CSVDPSATQYF
cdr3_nt: TGCAGCGTTGACCCTAGTGCGACCCAGTACTTC
v_call: TRBV29-1
clone_size: few
d_call: NA
j_call: TRBJ2-5

cdr3_aa: CASSLVSSGRKDTQYF
cdr3_nt: TGTGCCAGCAGCTTAGTGTCTAGCGGGAGGAAAGATACGCAGTATTTT
v_call: TRBV7-9
clone_size: NA
d_call: TRBD2
j_call: TRBJ2-3

cdr3_aa: CASRAGWNYGYTF
cdr3_nt: TGTGCCAGCAGGGCCGGGTGGAACTATGGCTACACCTTC
v_call: TRBV7-9
clone_size: NA
d_call: NA
j_call: TRBJ1-2

cdr3_aa: CASSLWQGTYEQYF
cdr3_nt: TGTGCCAGCAGTTTATGGCAGGGGACCTACGAGCAGTACTTC
v_call: TRBV12-3/TRBV12-4
clone_size: NA
d_call: NA
j_call: TRBJ2-7

cdr3_aa: CAWSLGQGPNYGYTF
cdr3_nt: TGTGCCTGGAGTTTGGGACAGGGCCCTAACTATGGCTACACCTTC
v_call: TRBV30
clone_size: NA
d_call: TRBD1
j_call: TRBJ1-2

cdr3_aa: CASSGRGARSYGYTF
cdr3_nt: TGTGCCAGCAGTGGGAGGGGGGCGCGAAGCTATGGCTACACCTTC
v_call: TRBV6-1
clone_size: few
d_call: NA
j_call: TRBJ1-2

cdr3_aa: CASSFSGLAGVEQFF
cdr3_nt: TGTGCCAGCAGCTTTTCGGGACTAGCGGGAGTTGAGCAGTTCTTC
v_call: TRBV11-2
clone_size: few
d_call: TRBD2
j_call: TRBJ2-1

cdr3_aa: CASIPSGGAPLSTDTQYF
cdr3_nt: TGTGCCAGCATTCCTTCCGGGGGGGCCCCTCTAAGCACAGATACGCAGTATTTT
v_call: TRBV6-1
clone_size: few
d_call: TRBD2
j_call: TRBJ2-3

cdr3_aa: CASSSDRAPNTGELFF
cdr3_nt: TGTGCCAGCAGTTCTGACAGGGCTCCGAACACCGGGGAGCTGTTTTTT
v_call: TRBV27
clone_size: NA
d_call: TRBD1
j_call: TRBJ2-2

cdr3_aa: CASSYSSPGADEQYF
cdr3_nt: TGTGCCAGCAGTTACTCGTCCCCAGGGGCGGACGAGCAGTACTTC
v_call: TRBV6-5
clone_size: few
d_call: NA
j_call: TRBJ2-7

cdr3_aa: CSARDPQGAYEQYF
cdr3_nt: TGCAGTGCTAGAGATCCGCAGGGGGCCTACGAGCAGTACTTC
v_call: TRBV20-1
clone_size: NA
d_call: TRBD1
j_call: TRBJ2-7

cdr3_aa: CSARDDRGIF
cdr3_nt: TGCAGTGCTAGAGATGACAGGGGGATCTTC
v_call: TRBV20-1
clone_size: NA
d_call: TRBD1
j_call: TRBJ2-7

cdr3_aa: CSARESGNTEAFF
cdr3_nt: TGCAGTGCTAGGGAAAGCGGGAACACTGAAGCTTTCTTT
v_call: TRBV20-1
clone_size: NA
d_call: NA
j_call: TRBJ1-1

cdr3_aa: CASSSGIQIQETQYF
cdr3_nt: TGTGCCAGCAGCTCAGGTATACAGATACAAGAGACCCAGTACTTC
v_call: TRBV7-9
clone_size: many
d_call: NA
j_call: TRBJ2-5

cdr3_aa: CASSLTKPNTEAFF
cdr3_nt: TGTGCCAGCAGCTTAACCAAGCCTAACACTGAAGCTTTCTTT
v_call: TRBV7-8
clone_size: few
d_call: NA
j_call: TRBJ1-1

cdr3_aa: CASSSGPQRGNEQFF
cdr3_nt: TGTGCCAGCAGCTCAGGGCCACAGAGAGGCAATGAGCAGTTCTTC
v_call: TRBV7-1
clone_size: NA
d_call: NA
j_call: TRBJ2-1

cdr3_aa: CSAKGRPGSPLHF
cdr3_nt: TGCAGTGCCAAAGGACGGCCGGGGTCACCCCTCCACTTT
v_call: TRBV20-1
clone_size: NA
d_call: NA
j_call: TRBJ1-6

cdr3_aa: CASSLGHSNQPQHF
cdr3_nt: TGTGCCAGCAGCCTTGGACACTCGAATCAGCCCCAGCATTTT
v_call: TRBV3-1
clone_size: few
d_call: NA
j_call: TRBJ1-5

cdr3_aa: CASSPTRSSEEYF
cdr3_nt: TGTGCCAGCAGCCCCACTAGGAGTAGCGAAGAGTACTTC
v_call: TRBV6-2/TRBV6-3
clone_size: NA
d_call: NA
j_call: TRBJ2-4

cdr3_aa: CASSQLQGGYSPLHF
cdr3_nt: TGTGCCAGCAGCCAACTACAGGGTGGTTATTCACCCCTCCACTTT
v_call: TRBV14
clone_size: few
d_call: NA
j_call: TRBJ1-6

cdr3_aa: CASSYSAEVLRELFF
cdr3_nt: TGTGCCAGCAGTTACTCGGCGGAAGTCCTCCGGGAGCTGTTTTTT
v_call: TRBV6-5
clone_size: few
d_call: NA
j_call: TRBJ2-2

cdr3_aa: CASAGFSYEQYF
cdr3_nt: TGTGCCTCAGCGGGTTTTTCTTACGAGCAGTACTTC
v_call: TRBV7-2
clone_size: NA
d_call: NA
j_call: TRBJ2-7

cdr3_aa: CASGYRARNQPQHF
cdr3_nt: TGTGCCAGCGGGTACAGGGCTCGCAATCAGCCCCAGCATTTT
v_call: TRBV12-3/TRBV12-4
clone_size: NA
d_call: NA
j_call: TRBJ1-5

cdr3_aa: CASRVETGDEQYF
cdr3_nt: TGTGCCAGCCGAGTCGAAACAGGGGACGAGCAGTACTTC
v_call: TRBV10-3
clone_size: NA
d_call: TRBD1
j_call: TRBJ2-7

cdr3_aa: CAISAGTGLGNEQFF
cdr3_nt: TGTGCCATCAGCGCCGGGACAGGGTTAGGAAATGAGCAGTTCTTC
v_call: TRBV10-3
clone_size: NA
d_call: TRBD1
j_call: TRBJ2-1

cdr3_aa: CSVADSNQPQHF
cdr3_nt: TGCAGCGTAGCAGACAGCAATCAGCCCCAGCATTTT
v_call: TRBV29-1
clone_size: many
d_call: NA
j_call: TRBJ1-5

cdr3_aa: CASSLARSLAGAPHTDTQYF
cdr3_nt: TGCGCCAGCAGCTTGGCCCGTTCGCTAGCGGGGGCCCCCCACACAGATACGCAGTATTTT
v_call: TRBV5-1
clone_size: NA
d_call: TRBD2
j_call: TRBJ2-3

cdr3_aa: CASSYSQWLRDEQYF
cdr3_nt: TGTGCCAGCAGTTACTCTCAGTGGCTGAGGGACGAGCAGTACTTC
v_call: TRBV6-5
clone_size: NA
d_call: NA
j_call: TRBJ2-7

cdr3_aa: CASSFDRASNTEAFF
cdr3_nt: TGCGCCAGCAGCTTCGACAGGGCCTCGAACACTGAAGCTTTCTTT
v_call: TRBV5-1
clone_size: many
d_call: TRBD1
j_call: TRBJ1-1

cdr3_aa: CSVGGGQGETQYF
cdr3_nt: TGCAGCGTGGGGGGAGGACAGGGGGAGACCCAGTACTTC
v_call: TRBV29-1
clone_size: few
d_call: TRBD1
j_call: TRBJ2-5

cdr3_aa: CASSLIISAQYKEQFF
cdr3_nt: TGTGCCAGCAGCTTAATTATAAGCGCGCAGTACAAGGAGCAGTTCTTC
v_call: TRBV7-9
clone_size: few
d_call: NA
j_call: TRBJ2-1

cdr3_aa: CASSFGQGGETQYF
cdr3_nt: TGTGCCAGCAGCTTCGGACAGGGAGGGGAGACCCAGTACTTC
v_call: TRBV5-5
clone_size: many
d_call: NA
j_call: TRBJ2-5

cdr3_aa: CASIFRRGNSPLHF
cdr3_nt: TGTGCCAGCATTTTCAGGAGGGGAAATTCACCCCTCCACTTT
v_call: TRBV27
clone_size: few
d_call: NA
j_call: TRBJ1-6

cdr3_aa: CASSPGQTNTGELFF
cdr3_nt: TGTGCCAGCAGCCCCGGACAAACGAACACCGGGGAGCTGTTTTTT
v_call: TRBV12-3/TRBV12-4
clone_size: many
d_call: NA
j_call: TRBJ2-2

cdr3_aa: CASSVDTETQYF
cdr3_nt: TGTGCCAGCAGCGTAGATACAGAGACCCAGTACTTC
v_call: TRBV9
clone_size: many
d_call: NA
j_call: TRBJ2-5

cdr3_aa: CASSGLAGVDTQYF
cdr3_nt: TGCGCCAGCAGTGGACTAGCGGGGGTAGATACGCAGTATTTT
v_call: TRBV5-1
clone_size: NA
d_call: TRBD2
j_call: TRBJ2-3

cdr3_aa: CASSLAASGGYEQYF
cdr3_nt: TGCGCCAGCAGCTTGGCGGCTAGCGGGGGTTACGAGCAGTACTTC
v_call: TRBV5-1
clone_size: NA
d_call: TRBD2
j_call: TRBJ2-7

cdr3_aa: CASRQGGAGAYEQYF
cdr3_nt: TGTGCCAGCAGACAGGGGGGGGCGGGTGCCTACGAGCAGTACTTC
v_call: TRBV7-2
clone_size: NA
d_call: NA
j_call: TRBJ2-7

cdr3_aa: CASSERTSGTDTQYF
cdr3_nt: TGCGCCAGCAGTGAGAGAACTAGCGGCACAGATACGCAGTATTTT
v_call: TRBV10-2
clone_size: NA
d_call: TRBD2
j_call: TRBJ2-3

cdr3_aa: CSARESGTTYEQYF
cdr3_nt: TGCAGTGCTAGAGAGTCCGGGACAACCTACGAGCAGTACTTC
v_call: TRBV20-1
clone_size: few
d_call: NA
j_call: TRBJ2-7

cdr3_aa: CASSATQGGTEAFF
cdr3_nt: TGTGCCAGCAGCGCAACACAGGGTGGCACTGAAGCTTTCTTT
v_call: TRBV11-3
clone_size: NA
d_call: NA
j_call: TRBJ1-1